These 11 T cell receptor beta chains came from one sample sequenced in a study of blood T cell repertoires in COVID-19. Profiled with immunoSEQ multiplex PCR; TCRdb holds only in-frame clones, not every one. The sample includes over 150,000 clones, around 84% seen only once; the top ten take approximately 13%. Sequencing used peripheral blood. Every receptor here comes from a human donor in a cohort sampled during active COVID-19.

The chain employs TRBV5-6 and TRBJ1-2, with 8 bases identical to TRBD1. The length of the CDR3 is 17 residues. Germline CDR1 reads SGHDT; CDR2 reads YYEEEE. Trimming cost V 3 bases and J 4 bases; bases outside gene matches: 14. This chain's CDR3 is CASSWRTGLNFPYGYTF. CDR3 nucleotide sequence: TGTGCCAGCAGCTGGAGGACAGGGCTAAACTTTCCCTATGGCTACACCTTC.

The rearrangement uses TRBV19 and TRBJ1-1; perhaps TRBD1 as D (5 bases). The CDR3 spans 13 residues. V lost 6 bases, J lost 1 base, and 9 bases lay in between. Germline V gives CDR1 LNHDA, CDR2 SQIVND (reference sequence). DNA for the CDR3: TGTGCCAGTAGCAGACAGACGAACACTGAAGCTTTCTTT. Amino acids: CASSRQTNTEAFF.

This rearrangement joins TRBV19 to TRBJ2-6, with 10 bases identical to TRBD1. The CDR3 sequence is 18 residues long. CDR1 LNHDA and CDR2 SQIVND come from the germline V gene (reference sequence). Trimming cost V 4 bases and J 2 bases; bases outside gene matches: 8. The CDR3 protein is CASSNPGQGIAGANVLTF. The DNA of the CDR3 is TGTGCCAGTAGTAACCCGGGACAGGGGATCGCTGGGGCCAACGTCCTGACTTTC.

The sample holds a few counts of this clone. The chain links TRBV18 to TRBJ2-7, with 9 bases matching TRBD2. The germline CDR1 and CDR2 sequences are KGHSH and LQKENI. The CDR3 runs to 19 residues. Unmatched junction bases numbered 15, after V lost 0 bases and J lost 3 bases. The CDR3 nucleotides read TGTGCCAGCTCACCACCGCCGGGACTAGCAGGGGAGGGCCTCTACGAGCAGTACTTC. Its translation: CASSPPPGLAGEGLYEQYF.

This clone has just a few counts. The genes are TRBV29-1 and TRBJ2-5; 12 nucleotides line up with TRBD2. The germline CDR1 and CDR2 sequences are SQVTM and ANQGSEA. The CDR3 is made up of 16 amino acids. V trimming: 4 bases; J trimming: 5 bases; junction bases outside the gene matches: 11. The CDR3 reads CSVVRLAGGGGETQYF. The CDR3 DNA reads TGCAGCGTTGTGCGGCTAGCGGGAGGGGGTGGGGAGACCCAGTACTTC.

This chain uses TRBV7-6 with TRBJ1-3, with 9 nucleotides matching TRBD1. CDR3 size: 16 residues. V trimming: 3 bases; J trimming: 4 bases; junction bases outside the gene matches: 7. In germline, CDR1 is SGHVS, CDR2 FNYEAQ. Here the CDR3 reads CASSFRTGGVGNTIYF. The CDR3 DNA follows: TGTGCCAGCAGCTTTAGAACAGGGGGCGTCGGAAACACCATATATTTT.

Written as DNA, the CDR3 is TGTGCCTGGAGTGGAGGACAGGGGAGTCAGCCCCAGCATTTT. Protein product: CAWSGGQGSQPQHF. The V call is TRBV30, the J call TRBJ1-5, with 9 bases that match TRBD1. Germline values: CDR1 GTSNPN, CDR2 SVGIG (reference sequence). V lost 1 base, J lost 6 bases, and 4 bases stayed unmatched. The CDR3 runs 14 residues.

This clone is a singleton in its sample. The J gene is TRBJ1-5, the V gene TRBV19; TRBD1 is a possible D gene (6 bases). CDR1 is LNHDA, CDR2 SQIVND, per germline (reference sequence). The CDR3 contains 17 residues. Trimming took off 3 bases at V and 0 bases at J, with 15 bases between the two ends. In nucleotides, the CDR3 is TGTGCCAGTAGTATCTTCAGGGGCCTTCTTAGCAATCAGCCCCAGCATTTT. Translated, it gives CASSIFRGLLSNQPQHF.

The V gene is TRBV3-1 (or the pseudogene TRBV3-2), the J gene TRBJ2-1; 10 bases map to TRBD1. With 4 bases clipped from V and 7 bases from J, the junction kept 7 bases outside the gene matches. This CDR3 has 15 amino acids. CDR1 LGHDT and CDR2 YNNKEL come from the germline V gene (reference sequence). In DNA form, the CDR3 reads TGTGCCAGCAGCCTCCGGGACAGGGGTAAAAATGAGCAGTTCTTC. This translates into CASSLRDRGKNEQFF.

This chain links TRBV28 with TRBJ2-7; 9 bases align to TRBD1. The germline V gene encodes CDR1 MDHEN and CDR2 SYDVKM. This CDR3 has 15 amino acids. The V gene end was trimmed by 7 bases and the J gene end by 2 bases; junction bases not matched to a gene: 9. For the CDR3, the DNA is TGTGCCAGCAAACTAGACAGGGGGGAGACCTACGAGCAGTACTTC. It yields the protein CASKLDRGETYEQYF.

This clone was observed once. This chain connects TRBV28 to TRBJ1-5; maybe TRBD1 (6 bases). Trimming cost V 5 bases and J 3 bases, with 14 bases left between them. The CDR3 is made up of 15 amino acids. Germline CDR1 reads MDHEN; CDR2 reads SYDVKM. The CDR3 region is CASSRLDRYNQPQHF. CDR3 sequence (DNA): TGTGCCAGCAGTCGCCTAGACAGGTACAATCAGCCCCAGCATTTT.